This T cell receptor beta chain is drawn from a study of T cells after yellow fever vaccination. About the study: Low-cell-number fractions underwent preparation using SMART-Seq v4 Ultra Low Input.

CDR1 and CDR2 from the germline V gene are SGHRS and YFSETQ. This CDR3 is 14 amino acids long. V was clipped by 0 bases and J by 2 bases, with 7 bases between them. This clonotype occurred many times. Its cognate antigen is unknown. Each CDR3 protein gets one entry after TCRdb re-called the 5' RACE reads with MiXCR. This sample yields 350,000 to 550,000 distinct CDR3 sequences, of which roughly 20% are seen a single time; around 17% belongs to the top ten. Study observations and caveats: Repertoires sorted by FACS could include abundant clonotypes that are contaminants from the bulk population.

The input for sequencing was PBMCs, taken before the yellow fever booster vaccination. V gene TRBV5-1 combines with J gene TRBJ2-3; D is perhaps TRBD2 (6 bases). The origin of this receptor is a man aged 18 to 35 who received the YFV17D yellow fever vaccine. The CDR3 DNA sequence: TGCGCCAGCAGCTTGGGGGACTTCACAGATACGCAGTATTTT. Protein: CASSLGDFTDTQYF.